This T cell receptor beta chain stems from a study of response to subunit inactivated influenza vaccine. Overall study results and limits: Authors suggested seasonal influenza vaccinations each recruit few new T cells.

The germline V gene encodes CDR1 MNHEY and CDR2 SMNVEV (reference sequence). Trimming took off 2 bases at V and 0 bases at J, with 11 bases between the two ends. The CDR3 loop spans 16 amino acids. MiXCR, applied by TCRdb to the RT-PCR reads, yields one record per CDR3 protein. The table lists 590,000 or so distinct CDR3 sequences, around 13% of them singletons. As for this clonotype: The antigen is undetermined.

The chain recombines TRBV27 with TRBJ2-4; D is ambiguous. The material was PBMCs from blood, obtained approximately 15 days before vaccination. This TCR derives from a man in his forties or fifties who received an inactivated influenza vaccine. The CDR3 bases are TGTGCCAGCAGTTTACTCATGGAACTAGCCAAAAACATTCAGTACTTC. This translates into CASSLLMELAKNIQYF.